This T cell receptor beta chain was captured in a study of T cell responses to AZD1222 COVID-19 vaccine. The wider study: Pooling covered second doses at about 4 or about 12 weeks.

Note on this clone: Its specificity is unknown.

Method: immunoSEQ multiplex PCR; TCRdb's copy keeps in-frame clones and lacks some. The profile shows 120,000 to 150,000 clones, 91% of them singletons. General study results and limits: Only a handful of AZD1222 recipients were seropositive at baseline. Reports say nearly half of spike-specific TCRs go after unmutated variant regions. Spike-wide vaccine-associated CD4 TCRs dominated at 160-218 and 743-854.

Germline assignment: CDR1 GTSNPN and CDR2 SVGIG (reference sequence). The CDR3 has 15 amino acids. Trimming took 4 bases from V and 0 from J, leaving 15 bases between them. The source was peripheral blood, collected on day 0 of AZD1222 vaccination. The sequence was collected from an adult in good health. The chain combines TRBV30 with TRBJ1-1; D remains unclear. The CDR3 nucleotides are TGTGCCTGGATTCTAAGGAATTTCCTGAACACTGAAGCTTTCTTT. Its translation is CAWILRNFLNTEAFF.